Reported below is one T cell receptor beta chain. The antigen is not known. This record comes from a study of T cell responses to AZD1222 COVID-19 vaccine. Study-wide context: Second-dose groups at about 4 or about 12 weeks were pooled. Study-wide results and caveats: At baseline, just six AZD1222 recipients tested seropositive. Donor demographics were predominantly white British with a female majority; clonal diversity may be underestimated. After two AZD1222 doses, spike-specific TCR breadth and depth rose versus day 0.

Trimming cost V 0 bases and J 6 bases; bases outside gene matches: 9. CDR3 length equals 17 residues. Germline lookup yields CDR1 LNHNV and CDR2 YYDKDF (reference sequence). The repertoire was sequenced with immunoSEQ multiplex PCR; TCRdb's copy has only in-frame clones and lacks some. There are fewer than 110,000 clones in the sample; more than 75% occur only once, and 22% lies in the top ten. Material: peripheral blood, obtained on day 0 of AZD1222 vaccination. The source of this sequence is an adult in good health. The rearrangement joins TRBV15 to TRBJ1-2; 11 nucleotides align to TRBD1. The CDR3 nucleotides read TGTGCCACCAGCAGAGAAGGGGACAGGGGGGTCTTGCATGGCTACACCTTC. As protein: CATSREGDRGVLHGYTF.